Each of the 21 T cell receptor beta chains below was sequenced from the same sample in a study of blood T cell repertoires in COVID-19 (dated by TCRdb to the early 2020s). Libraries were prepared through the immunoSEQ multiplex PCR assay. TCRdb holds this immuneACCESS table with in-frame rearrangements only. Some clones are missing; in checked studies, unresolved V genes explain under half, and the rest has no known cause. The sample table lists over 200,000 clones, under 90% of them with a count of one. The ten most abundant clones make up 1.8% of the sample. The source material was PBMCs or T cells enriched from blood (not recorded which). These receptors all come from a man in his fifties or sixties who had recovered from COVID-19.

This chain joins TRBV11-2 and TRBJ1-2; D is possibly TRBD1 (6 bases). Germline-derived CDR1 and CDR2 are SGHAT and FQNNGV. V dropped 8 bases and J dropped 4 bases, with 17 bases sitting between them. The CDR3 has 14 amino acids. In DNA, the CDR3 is TGTGCCAGCTCCCGGGGGGCGCAAGGCTATGGCTACACCTTC. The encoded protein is CASSRGAQGYGYTF. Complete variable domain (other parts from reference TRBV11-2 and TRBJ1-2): EAGVAQSPRYKIIEKRQSVAFWCNPISGHATLYWYQQILGQGPKLLIQFQNNGVVDDSQLPKDRFSAERLKGVDSTLKIQPAKLEDSAVYLCASSRGAQGYGYTFGSGTRLTVV.

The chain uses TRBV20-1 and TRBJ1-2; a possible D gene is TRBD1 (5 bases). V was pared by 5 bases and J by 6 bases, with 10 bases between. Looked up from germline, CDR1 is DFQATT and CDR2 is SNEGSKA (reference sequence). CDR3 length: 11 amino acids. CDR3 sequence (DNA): TGCAGTGCTTATCAGGGTAATGGCTACACCTTC. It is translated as CSAYQGNGYTF.

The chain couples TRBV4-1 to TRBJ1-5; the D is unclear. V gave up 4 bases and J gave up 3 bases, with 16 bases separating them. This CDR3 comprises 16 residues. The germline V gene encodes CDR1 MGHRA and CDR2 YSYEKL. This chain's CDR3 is CASSREAAGNNQPQHF. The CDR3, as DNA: TGCGCCAGCAGCCGGGAGGCAGCCGGGAACAATCAGCCCCAGCATTTT.

The CDR3 sequence is CASSLGQGALPQHF. CDR3 coding DNA: TGTGCCAGCAGCCTAGGACAGGGGGCGCTTCCCCAGCATTTT. The chain joins TRBV5-6 to TRBJ1-5; 11 bases map to TRBD1. J lost 10 bases, V lost 4 bases, and 7 bases had no gene match. The germline V gene has CDR1 SGHDT and CDR2 YYEEEE. This CDR3 has 14 amino acids.

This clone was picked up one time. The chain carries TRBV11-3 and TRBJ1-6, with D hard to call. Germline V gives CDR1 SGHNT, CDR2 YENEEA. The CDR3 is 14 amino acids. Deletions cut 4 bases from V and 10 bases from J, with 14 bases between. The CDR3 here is CASSSLRDGSPLHF. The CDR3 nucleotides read TGTGCCAGCAGCTCTTTGAGGGATGGGTCACCCCTCCACTTT.

The CDR3 spells CASSYGQGDFYGYTF. DNA of the CDR3: TGTGCCAGCAGCTACGGACAGGGGGATTTCTATGGCTACACCTTC. This chain joins TRBV7-2 and TRBJ1-2; 10 bases are a match to TRBD1. This CDR3 contains 15 residues. Per germline, CDR1 SGHTA and CDR2 FQGNSA. V lost 4 bases, J lost 4 bases, and 6 bases stayed unmatched.

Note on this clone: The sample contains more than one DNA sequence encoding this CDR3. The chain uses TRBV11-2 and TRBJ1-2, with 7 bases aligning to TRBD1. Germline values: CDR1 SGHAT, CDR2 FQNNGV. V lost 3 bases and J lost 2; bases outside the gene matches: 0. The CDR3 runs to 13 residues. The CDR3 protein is CASSLGQNYGYTF. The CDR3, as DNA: TGTGCCAGCAGCTTGGGACAGAACTATGGCTACACCTTC.

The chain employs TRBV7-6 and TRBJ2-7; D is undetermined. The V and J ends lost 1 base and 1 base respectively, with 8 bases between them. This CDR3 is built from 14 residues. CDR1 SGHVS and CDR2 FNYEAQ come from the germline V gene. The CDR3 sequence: CASSLEIQSYEQYF. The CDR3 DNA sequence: TGTGCCAGCAGCTTAGAAATCCAATCCTACGAGCAGTACTTC.

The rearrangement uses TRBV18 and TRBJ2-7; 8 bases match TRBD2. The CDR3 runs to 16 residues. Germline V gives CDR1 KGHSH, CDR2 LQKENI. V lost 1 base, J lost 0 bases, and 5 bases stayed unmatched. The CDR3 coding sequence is TGTGCCAGCTCACCACGAGGTAGCGGGGTCTCCTACGAGCAGTACTTC. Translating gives CASSPRGSGVSYEQYF.

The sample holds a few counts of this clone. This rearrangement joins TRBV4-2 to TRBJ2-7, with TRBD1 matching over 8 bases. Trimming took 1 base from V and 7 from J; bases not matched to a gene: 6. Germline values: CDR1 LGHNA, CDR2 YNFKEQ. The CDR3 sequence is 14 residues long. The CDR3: CASSQGTGTLEQYF. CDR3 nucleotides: TGTGCCAGCAGCCAAGGGACAGGGACCTTGGAGCAGTACTTC.

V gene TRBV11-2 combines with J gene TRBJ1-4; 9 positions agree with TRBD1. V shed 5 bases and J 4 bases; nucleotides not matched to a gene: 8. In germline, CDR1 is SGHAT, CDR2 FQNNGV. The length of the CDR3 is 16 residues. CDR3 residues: CASSQRQGVLNEKLFF. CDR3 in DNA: TGTGCCAGCAGCCAGCGACAGGGGGTTCTTAATGAAAAACTGTTTTTT.

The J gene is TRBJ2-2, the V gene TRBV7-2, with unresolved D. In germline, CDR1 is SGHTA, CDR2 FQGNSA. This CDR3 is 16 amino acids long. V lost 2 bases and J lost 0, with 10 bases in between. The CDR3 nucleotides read TGTGCCAGCAGCTTACGCCAGTTCGCGAACACCGGGGAGCTGTTTTTT. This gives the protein CASSLRQFANTGELFF. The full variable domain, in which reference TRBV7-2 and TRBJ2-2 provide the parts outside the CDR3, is GAGVSQSPSNKVTEKGKDVELRCDPISGHTALYWYRQSLGQGLEFLIYFQGNSAPDKSGLPSDRFSAERTGGSVSTLTIQRTQQEDSAVYLCASSLRQFANTGELFFGEGSRLTVL.

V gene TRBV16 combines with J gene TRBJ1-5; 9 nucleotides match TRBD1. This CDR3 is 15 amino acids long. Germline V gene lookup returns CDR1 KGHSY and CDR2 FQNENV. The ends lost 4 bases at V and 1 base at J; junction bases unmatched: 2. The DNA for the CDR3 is TGTGCCAGCAGCCCTGGGACAGGGAGCAATCAGCCCCAGCATTTT. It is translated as CASSPGTGSNQPQHF. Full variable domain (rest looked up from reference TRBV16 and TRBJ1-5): GEEVAQTPKHLVRGEGQKAKLYCAPIKGHSYVFWYQQVLKNEFKFLISFQNENVFDETGMPKERFSAKCLPNSPCSLEIQATKLEDSAVYFCASSPGTGSNQPQHFGDGTRLSIL.

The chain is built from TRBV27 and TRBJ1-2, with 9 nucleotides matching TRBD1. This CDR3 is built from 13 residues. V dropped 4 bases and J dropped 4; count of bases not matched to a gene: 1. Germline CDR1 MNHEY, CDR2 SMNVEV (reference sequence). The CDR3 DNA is TGTGCCAGCAGTTCGGACAGGGGCTATGGCTACACCTTC. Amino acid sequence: CASSSDRGYGYTF.

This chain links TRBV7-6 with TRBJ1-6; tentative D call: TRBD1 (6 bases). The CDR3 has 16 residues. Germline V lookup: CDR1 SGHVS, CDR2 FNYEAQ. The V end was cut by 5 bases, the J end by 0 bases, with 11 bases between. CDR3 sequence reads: CASSRGQSSYNSPLHF. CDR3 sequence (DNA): TGTGCCAGCAGCCGCGGACAGTCCTCCTATAATTCACCCCTCCACTTT.

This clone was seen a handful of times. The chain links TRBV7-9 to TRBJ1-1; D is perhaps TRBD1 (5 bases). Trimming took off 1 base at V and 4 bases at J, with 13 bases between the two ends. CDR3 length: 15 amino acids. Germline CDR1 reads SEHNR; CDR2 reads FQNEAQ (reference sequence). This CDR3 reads CASSLVTLGGTEAFF. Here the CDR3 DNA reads TGTGCCAGCAGCTTAGTCACTCTGGGGGGCACTGAAGCTTTCTTT. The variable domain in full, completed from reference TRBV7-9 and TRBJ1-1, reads DTGVSQNPRHKITKRGQNVTFRCDPISEHNRLYWYRQTLGQGPEFLTYFQNEAQLEKSRLLSDRFSAERPKGSFSTLEIQRTEQGDSAMYLCASSLVTLGGTEAFFGQGTRLTVV.

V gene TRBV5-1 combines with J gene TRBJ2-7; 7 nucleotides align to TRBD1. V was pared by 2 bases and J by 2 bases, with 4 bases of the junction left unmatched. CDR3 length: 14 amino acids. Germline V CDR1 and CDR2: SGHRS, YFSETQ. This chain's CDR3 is CASSFSTGTYEQYF. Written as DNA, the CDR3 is TGCGCCAGCAGCTTTTCGACAGGGACCTACGAGCAGTACTTC.

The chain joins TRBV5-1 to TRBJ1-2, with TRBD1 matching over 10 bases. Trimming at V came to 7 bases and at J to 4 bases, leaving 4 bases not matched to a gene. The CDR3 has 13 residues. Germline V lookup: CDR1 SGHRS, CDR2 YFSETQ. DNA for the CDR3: TGCGCCAGCGGACAGGGGGGTACCTATGGCTACACCTTC. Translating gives CASGQGGTYGYTF. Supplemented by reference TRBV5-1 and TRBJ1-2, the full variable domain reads KAGVTQTPRYLIKTRGQQVTLSCSPISGHRSVSWYQQTPGQGLQFLFEYFSETQRNKGNFPGRFSGRQFSNSRSEMNVSTLELGDSALYLCASGQGGTYGYTFGSGTRLTVV.

For the CDR3, the DNA is TGTGCCAGCAGTTACGGGGGACAGGGGGCTGGTGGCTACACCTTC. Amino acid sequence: CASSYGGQGAGGYTF. The V call is TRBV6-5, the J call TRBJ1-2, with 12 bases matching TRBD1. The CDR3 covers 15 residues. Germline V CDR1 and CDR2: MNHEY, SVGAGI. V trimming: 2 bases; J trimming: 7 bases; junction bases outside the gene matches: 5.

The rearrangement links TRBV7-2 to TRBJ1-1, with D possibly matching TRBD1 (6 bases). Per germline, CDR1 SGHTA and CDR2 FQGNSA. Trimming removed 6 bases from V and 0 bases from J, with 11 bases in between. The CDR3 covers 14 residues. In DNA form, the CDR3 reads TGTGCCAGCAGTCCGGACAGAGTGAACACTGAAGCTTTCTTT. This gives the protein CASSPDRVNTEAFF.

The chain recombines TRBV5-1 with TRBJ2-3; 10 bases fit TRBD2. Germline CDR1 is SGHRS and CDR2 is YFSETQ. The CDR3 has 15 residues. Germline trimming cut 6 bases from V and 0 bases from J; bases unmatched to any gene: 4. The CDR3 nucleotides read TGCGCCAGCAAAGTAGCGGGGGGTAGCACAGATACGCAGTATTTT. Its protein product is CASKVAGGSTDTQYF.